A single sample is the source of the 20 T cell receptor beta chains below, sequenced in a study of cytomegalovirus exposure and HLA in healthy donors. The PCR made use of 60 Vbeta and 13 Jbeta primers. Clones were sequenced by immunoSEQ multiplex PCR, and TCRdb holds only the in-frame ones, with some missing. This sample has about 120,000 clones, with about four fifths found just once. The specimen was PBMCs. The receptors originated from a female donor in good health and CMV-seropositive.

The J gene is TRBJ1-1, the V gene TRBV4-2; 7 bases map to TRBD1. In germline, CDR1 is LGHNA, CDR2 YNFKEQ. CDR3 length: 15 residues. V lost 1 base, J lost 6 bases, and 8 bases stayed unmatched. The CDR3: CASSQGDREWPEAFF. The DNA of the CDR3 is TGTGCCAGCAGCCAAGGCGACAGGGAGTGGCCTGAAGCTTTCTTT.

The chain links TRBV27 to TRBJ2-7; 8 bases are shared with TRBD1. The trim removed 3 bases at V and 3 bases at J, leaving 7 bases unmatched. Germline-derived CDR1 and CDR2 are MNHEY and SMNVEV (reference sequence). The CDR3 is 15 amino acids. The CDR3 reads CASSLRRGLNYEQYF. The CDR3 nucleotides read TGTGCCAGCAGTTTGCGCAGGGGGCTCAACTACGAGCAGTACTTC.

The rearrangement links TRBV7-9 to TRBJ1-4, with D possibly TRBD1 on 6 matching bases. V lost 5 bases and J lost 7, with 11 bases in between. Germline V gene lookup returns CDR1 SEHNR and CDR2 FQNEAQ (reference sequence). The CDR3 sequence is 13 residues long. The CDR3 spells CASSRAGVEKLFF. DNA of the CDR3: TGTGCCAGCAGCCGGGCAGGGGTTGAAAAACTGTTTTTT.

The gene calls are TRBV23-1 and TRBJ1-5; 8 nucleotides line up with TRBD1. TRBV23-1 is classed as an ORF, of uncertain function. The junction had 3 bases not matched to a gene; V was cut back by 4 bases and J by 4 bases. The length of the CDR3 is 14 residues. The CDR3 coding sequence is TGCGCCAGCAGTCCCCGACAGGGGAATCAGCCCCAGCATTTT. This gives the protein CASSPRQGNQPQHF.

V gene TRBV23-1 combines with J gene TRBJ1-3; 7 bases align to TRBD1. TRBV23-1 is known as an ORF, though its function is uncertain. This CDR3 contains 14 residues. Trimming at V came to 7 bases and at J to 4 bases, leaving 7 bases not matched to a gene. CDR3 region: CASITGAGGNTIYF. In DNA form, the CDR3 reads TGCGCCAGCATCACAGGGGCGGGGGGAAACACCATATATTTT.

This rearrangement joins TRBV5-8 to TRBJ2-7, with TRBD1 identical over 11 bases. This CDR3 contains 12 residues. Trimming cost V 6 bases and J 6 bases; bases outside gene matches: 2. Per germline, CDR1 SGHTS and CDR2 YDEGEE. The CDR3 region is CASTGQGAEQYF. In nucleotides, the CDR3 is TGTGCCAGCACCGGACAGGGGGCCGAGCAGTACTTC.

In nucleotides, the CDR3 is TGCGCCAGCAGCGAGCGGATGCCGAGCTCCTACGAGCAGTACTTC. Its protein product is CASSERMPSSYEQYF. J is TRBJ2-7 and V is TRBV5-1; weak D call: TRBD2 (5 bases). This CDR3 region has 15 residues. Trimming cost V 4 bases and J 0 bases, with 14 bases left between them. Germline values: CDR1 SGHRS, CDR2 YFSETQ.

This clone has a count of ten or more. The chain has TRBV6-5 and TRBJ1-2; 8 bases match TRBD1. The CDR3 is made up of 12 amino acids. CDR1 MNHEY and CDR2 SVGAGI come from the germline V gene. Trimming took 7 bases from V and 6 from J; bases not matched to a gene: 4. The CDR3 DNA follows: TGTGCCAGCAAAGGACAGGGAGATGGCTACACCTTC. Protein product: CASKGQGDGYTF.

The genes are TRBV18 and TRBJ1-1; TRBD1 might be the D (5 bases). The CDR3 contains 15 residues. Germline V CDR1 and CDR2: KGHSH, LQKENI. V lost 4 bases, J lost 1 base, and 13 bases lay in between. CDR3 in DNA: TGTGCCAGCTCACAGAGTGTTACAGGGAACACTGAAGCTTTCTTT. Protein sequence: CASSQSVTGNTEAFF.

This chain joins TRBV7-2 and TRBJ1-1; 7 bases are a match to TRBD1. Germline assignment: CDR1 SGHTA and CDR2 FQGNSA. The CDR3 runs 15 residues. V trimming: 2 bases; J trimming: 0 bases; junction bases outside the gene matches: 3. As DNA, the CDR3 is TGTGCCAGCAGCTTAAGGGGGCGGGTGAACACTGAAGCTTTCTTT. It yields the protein CASSLRGRVNTEAFF.

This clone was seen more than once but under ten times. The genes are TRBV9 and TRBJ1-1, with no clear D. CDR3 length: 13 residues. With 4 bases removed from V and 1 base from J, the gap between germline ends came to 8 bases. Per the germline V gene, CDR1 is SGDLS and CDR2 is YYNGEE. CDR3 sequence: CASSPGGNTEAFF. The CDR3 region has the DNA TGTGCCAGCAGCCCCGGAGGGAACACTGAAGCTTTCTTT.

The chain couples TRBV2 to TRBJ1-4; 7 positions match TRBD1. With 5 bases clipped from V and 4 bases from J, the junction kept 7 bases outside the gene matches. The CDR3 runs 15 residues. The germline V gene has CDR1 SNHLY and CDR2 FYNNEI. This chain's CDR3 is CASSINRGGNEKLFF. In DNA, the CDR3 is TGTGCCAGCAGTATAAACAGGGGTGGTAATGAAAAACTGTTTTTT. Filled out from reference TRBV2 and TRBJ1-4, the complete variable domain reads EPEVTQTPSHQVTQMGQEVILRCVPISNHLYFYWYRQILGQKVEFLVSFYNNEISEKSEIFDDQFSVERPDGSNFTLKIRSTKLEDSAMYFCASSINRGGNEKLFFGSGTQLSVL.

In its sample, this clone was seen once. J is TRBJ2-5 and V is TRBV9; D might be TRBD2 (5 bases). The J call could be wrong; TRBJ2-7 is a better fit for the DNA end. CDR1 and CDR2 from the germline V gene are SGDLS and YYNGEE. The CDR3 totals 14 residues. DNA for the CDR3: TGTGCCAGCAGCGTAGAGGGAGTCGCCTACGAGCAGTACTTC. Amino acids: CASSVEGVAYEQYF.

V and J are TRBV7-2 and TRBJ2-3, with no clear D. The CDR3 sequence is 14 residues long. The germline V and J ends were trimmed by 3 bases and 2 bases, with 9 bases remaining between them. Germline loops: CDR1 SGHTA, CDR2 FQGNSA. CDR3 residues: CASSLHSNTDTQYF. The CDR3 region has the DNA TGTGCCAGCAGCTTGCACAGTAACACAGATACGCAGTATTTT.

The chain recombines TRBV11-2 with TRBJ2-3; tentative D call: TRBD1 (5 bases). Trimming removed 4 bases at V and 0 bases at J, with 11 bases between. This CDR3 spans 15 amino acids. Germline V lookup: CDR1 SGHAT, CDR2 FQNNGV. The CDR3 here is CASSSQVSSTDTQYF. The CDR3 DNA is TGTGCCAGCAGCTCACAGGTCTCTAGCACAGATACGCAGTATTTT.

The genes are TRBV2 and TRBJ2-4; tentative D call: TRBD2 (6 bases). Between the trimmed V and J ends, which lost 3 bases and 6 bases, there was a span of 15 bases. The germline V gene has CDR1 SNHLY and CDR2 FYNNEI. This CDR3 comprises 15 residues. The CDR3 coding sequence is TGTGCCAGCAGTGAGGGGGACTTTGGTGGAAACATTCAGTACTTC. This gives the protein CASSEGDFGGNIQYF. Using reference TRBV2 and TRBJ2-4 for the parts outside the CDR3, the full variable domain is EPEVTQTPSHQVTQMGQEVILRCVPISNHLYFYWYRQILGQKVEFLVSFYNNEISEKSEIFDDQFSVERPDGSNFTLKIRSTKLEDSAMYFCASSEGDFGGNIQYFGAGTRLSVL.

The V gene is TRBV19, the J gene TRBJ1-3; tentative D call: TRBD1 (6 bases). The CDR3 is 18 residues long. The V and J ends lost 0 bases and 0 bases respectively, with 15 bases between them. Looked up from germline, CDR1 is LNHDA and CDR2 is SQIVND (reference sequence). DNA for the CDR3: TGTGCCAGTAGTATAGAGCCAATGTGGACAGTCTCTGGAAACACCATATATTTT. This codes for CASSIEPMWTVSGNTIYF.

The CDR3 DNA reads as TGTGCCAGCAGCTTCACGGGAGGAACTAATGAAAAACTGTTTTTT. It translates to CASSFTGGTNEKLFF. This sequence joins TRBV7-2 and TRBJ1-4; D remains unclear. Germline CDR1 SGHTA, CDR2 FQGNSA. The CDR3 sequence is 15 residues long. V gave up 3 bases and J gave up 1 base, with 9 bases separating them.

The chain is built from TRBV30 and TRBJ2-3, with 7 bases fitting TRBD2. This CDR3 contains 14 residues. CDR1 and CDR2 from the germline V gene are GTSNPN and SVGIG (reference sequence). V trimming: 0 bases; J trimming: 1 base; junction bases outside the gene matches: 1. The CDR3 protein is CAWSVGGGTDTQYF. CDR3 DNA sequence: TGTGCCTGGAGTGTTGGGGGGGGCACAGATACGCAGTATTTT.

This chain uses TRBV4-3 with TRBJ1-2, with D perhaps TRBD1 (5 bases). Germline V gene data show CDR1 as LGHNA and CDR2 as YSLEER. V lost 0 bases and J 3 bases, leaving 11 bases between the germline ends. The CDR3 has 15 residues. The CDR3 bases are TGCGCCAGCAGCCAAGATCACGGGGGAGACTATGGCTACACCTTC. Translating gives CASSQDHGGDYGYTF.